Below, 21 T cell receptor beta chains from the same sample are listed, as sequenced in a study of blood T cell repertoires in COVID-19. The method was immunoSEQ multiplex PCR; TCRdb's version includes in-frame clones alone and lacks a portion of them. The sample has 9,000 to 15,000 clones, almost 85% seen once. Sequencing was done on a sample of peripheral blood. The receptors derive from a man of 80 years or more with acute or convalescent COVID-19.

The CDR3 is CASSLGLGTGVEDTQYF. In DNA form, the CDR3 reads TGTGCCAGCAGCTTAGGGCTCGGGACAGGGGTTGAAGATACGCAGTATTTT. This sequence joins TRBV7-2 and TRBJ2-3; 10 bases are shared with TRBD1. The CDR3 is 17 amino acids. Germline CDR1 and CDR2: SGHTA and FQGNSA. V trimming: 1 base; J trimming: 5 bases; junction bases outside the gene matches: 9.

The V and J genes are TRBV5-1 and TRBJ2-1; 10 positions agree with TRBD2. Germline-derived CDR1 and CDR2 are SGHRS and YFSETQ. The CDR3 is 16 amino acids. Unmatched junction bases numbered 4, after V lost 0 bases and J lost 4 bases. The chain's CDR3 is CASSLVASGGYNEQFF. The CDR3 DNA reads TGCGCCAGCAGCTTGGTGGCTAGCGGGGGTTACAATGAGCAGTTCTTC.

CDR3 sequence reads: CASSPGTSGRETQYF. The CDR3 DNA follows: TGCGCCAGCAGCCCCGGGACTAGCGGAAGAGAGACCCAGTACTTC. This chain links TRBV5-1 with TRBJ2-5, with TRBD2 matching over 11 bases. Germline loops: CDR1 SGHRS, CDR2 YFSETQ. The CDR3 length is 15 residues. V was pared by 4 bases and J by 4 bases, with 6 bases of the junction left unmatched.

The J gene is TRBJ1-1, the V gene TRBV19, with no clear D. This CDR3 spans 13 amino acids. Trimming shortened V by 11 bases and J by 4 bases, and 17 bases separated the two germline ends. Germline-derived CDR1 and CDR2 are LNHDA and SQIVND (reference sequence). For the CDR3, the DNA is TGTGCCGCGGCGGGATCAATGGGCACTGAAGCTTTCTTT. It specifies CAAAGSMGTEAFF.

The chain employs TRBV19 and TRBJ2-5, with TRBD1 identical over 7 bases. Germline CDR1 is LNHDA and CDR2 is SQIVND (reference sequence). This CDR3 comprises 13 residues. Unmatched junction bases numbered 6, after V lost 5 bases and J lost 6 bases. The CDR3 reads CASSRDSLKTQYF. The CDR3 DNA sequence: TGTGCCAGTAGTCGGGACAGTTTGAAGACCCAGTACTTC.

The chain couples TRBV7-3 to TRBJ1-1, with 7 bases fitting TRBD1. J gave up 5 bases and V 4 bases, and 7 bases lay outside the gene matches. The CDR3 runs 14 residues. The germline CDR1 and CDR2 sequences are SGHTA and FQGTGA. DNA of the CDR3: TGTGCCAGCAGCTCGGGACAGAGGGGAACTGAAGCTTTCTTT. Its translation: CASSSGQRGTEAFF.

The chain uses TRBV19 and TRBJ1-5, with TRBD1 matching over 12 bases. From germline, CDR1 is LNHDA and CDR2 SQIVND (reference sequence). J gave up 5 bases and V 8 bases, and 10 bases lay outside the gene matches. This CDR3 is built from 16 residues. The CDR3 nucleotides read TGTGCCAGTCGGGACAGGGGGCAGGTCCCATATCAGCCCCAGCATTTT. This codes for CASRDRGQVPYQPQHF.

The chain has TRBV4-3 and TRBJ2-2, with TRBD1 matching 7 bases. Germline lookup yields CDR1 LGHNA and CDR2 YSLEER. The CDR3 loop spans 14 amino acids. V shed 6 bases, J shed 3 bases, and the junction held 4 bases outside the gene matches. The CDR3 region has the DNA TGCGCCAGCAGGCCGGGACAGTACACCGGGGAGCTGTTTTTT. This translates into CASRPGQYTGELFF.

The genes are TRBV14 and TRBJ2-3; D perhaps matches TRBD2 (6 bases). The germline CDR1 and CDR2 sequences are SGHDN and FVKESK. V lost 4 bases, J lost 3 bases, and 14 bases lay in between. The CDR3 contains 15 residues. The CDR3 coding sequence is TGTGCCAGCAGCCTAGCAAGCGGGCCGACAGATACGCAGTATTTT. Translating it yields CASSLASGPTDTQYF.

The J gene is TRBJ2-2, the V gene TRBV25-1; maybe TRBD1 (5 bases). Germline CDR1 MGHDK, CDR2 SYGVNS. Trimming took off 5 bases at V and 7 bases at J, with 11 bases between the two ends. The CDR3 runs 13 residues. The CDR3 region is CASSPRQGGELFF. The CDR3 DNA is TGTGCCAGCAGTCCCCGGCAGGGCGGGGAGCTGTTTTTT.

DNA for the CDR3: TGTGCCAGCAGAGGACAGTACACTGAAGCTTTCTTT. It specifies CASRGQYTEAFF. V usage is TRBV6-5 and J usage is TRBJ1-1, with D possibly matching TRBD1 (6 bases). The CDR3 has 12 residues. Per germline, CDR1 MNHEY and CDR2 SVGAGI. V lost 6 bases to trimming and J lost 3 bases, with 8 bases between them.

The chain has TRBV7-9 and TRBJ1-1; D ambiguous. V shed 5 bases and J shed 5 bases, with 6 bases lying between them. Germline values: CDR1 SEHNR, CDR2 FQNEAQ (reference sequence). This CDR3 spans 11 amino acids. The CDR3 DNA reads TGTGCCAGCAGCCCCGCGACTGAAGCTTTCTTT. Protein sequence: CASSPATEAFF.

The rearrangement joins TRBV7-9 to TRBJ2-7; the match to TRBD1 covers 9 bases. The CDR3 is made up of 15 amino acids. Germline assignment: CDR1 SEHNR and CDR2 FQNEAQ (reference sequence). The junction had 5 bases not matched to a gene; V was cut back by 4 bases and J by 1 base. CDR3 sequence: CASSSTGGRSYEQYF. DNA for the CDR3: TGTGCCAGCAGCTCTACAGGGGGCAGATCCTACGAGCAGTACTTC.

The V and J genes are TRBV19 and TRBJ1-1; D possibly corresponds to TRBD1 (6 bases). CDR3 size: 13 residues. Trimming took off 8 bases at V and 3 bases at J, with 13 bases between the two ends. Germline loops: CDR1 LNHDA, CDR2 SQIVND (reference sequence). The CDR3 DNA reads TGTGCCAGTGGAGCAGGGGTTGACACTGAAGCTTTCTTT. Translation gives CASGAGVDTEAFF. Combining the CDR3 with reference TRBV19 and TRBJ1-1 gives the whole variable domain DGGITQSPKYLFRKEGQNVTLSCEQNLNHDAMYWYRQDPGQGLRLIYYSQIVNDFQKGDIAEGYSVSREKKESFPLTVTSAQKNPTAFYLCASGAGVDTEAFFGQGTRLTVV.

The gene calls are TRBV11-3 and TRBJ2-2; D call uncertain. V lost 5 bases to trimming and J lost 2 bases, with 15 bases between them. CDR3 size: 16 residues. CDR1 and CDR2 from the germline V gene are SGHNT and YENEEA. The CDR3 is CASSTFTEDNTGELFF. DNA of the CDR3: TGTGCCAGCAGCACCTTCACTGAGGATAACACCGGGGAGCTGTTTTTT. The full variable domain, its missing parts supplied by reference TRBV11-3 and TRBJ2-2, is EAGVVQSPRYKIIEKKQPVAFWCNPISGHNTLYWYLQNLGQGPELLIRYENEEAVDDSQLPKDRFSAERLKGVDSTLKIQPAELGDSAVYLCASSTFTEDNTGELFFGEGSRLTVL.

This chain connects TRBV7-9 to TRBJ1-1; D remains ambiguous. Per germline, CDR1 SEHNR and CDR2 FQNEAQ (reference sequence). V was pared by 5 bases and J by 10 bases, with 14 bases between. The CDR3 spans 12 residues. CDR3 sequence reads: CASSQVGESAFF. In nucleotides, the CDR3 is TGTGCCAGCAGCCAAGTTGGGGAGTCAGCTTTCTTT.

V and J are TRBV19 and TRBJ1-5, with no clear D. Germline V gene data show CDR1 as LNHDA and CDR2 as SQIVND (reference sequence). V was cut by 5 bases and J by 0 bases, with 11 bases left in between. This CDR3 region has 15 residues. The CDR3 reads CASSQALYSNQPQHF. As DNA, the CDR3 is TGTGCCAGTAGTCAGGCCCTGTATAGCAATCAGCCCCAGCATTTT. Based on the CDR3 plus reference TRBV19 and TRBJ1-5, the full variable domain is DGGITQSPKYLFRKEGQNVTLSCEQNLNHDAMYWYRQDPGQGLRLIYYSQIVNDFQKGDIAEGYSVSREKKESFPLTVTSAQKNPTAFYLCASSQALYSNQPQHFGDGTRLSIL.

The chain joins TRBV4-1 to TRBJ2-4, with D tentatively TRBD1 (6 bases). Germline V gene lookup returns CDR1 MGHRA and CDR2 YSYEKL. The CDR3 runs 16 residues. Trimming shortened V by 4 bases and J by 1 base, and 14 bases separated the two germline ends. This chain's CDR3 is CASSPGTIGAKNIQYF. DNA for the CDR3: TGCGCCAGCAGCCCCGGGACAATCGGGGCCAAAAACATTCAGTACTTC.

Turning to this clone: A junction boundary mismatches the germline segment, possibly from a read error. This chain connects TRBV2 to TRBJ1-2; D is perhaps TRBD1 (5 bases). The CDR3 consists of 10 residues. Germline CDR1 SNHLY, CDR2 FYNNEI. The CDR3 DNA reads TGTGCCAGCGGTGACAGTGGCTACACCTTC. This encodes CASGDSGYTF.

The rearrangement uses TRBV2 and TRBJ2-3, with D possibly matching TRBD2 (6 bases). The CDR3 spans 13 residues. CDR1 SNHLY and CDR2 FYNNEI come from the germline V gene. V was shortened by 7 bases and J by 6 bases, with 14 bases between the two germline ends. CDR3 amino acids: CASTPFSGDTQYF. The CDR3 DNA sequence: TGTGCCAGCACCCCCTTTAGCGGCGATACGCAGTATTTT.

The chain is built from TRBV5-1 and TRBJ1-4; D is possibly TRBD1 (5 bases). Germline lookup yields CDR1 SGHRS and CDR2 YFSETQ. The CDR3 contains 14 residues. V dropped 2 bases and J dropped 5 bases, with 10 bases sitting between them. The DNA of the CDR3 is TGCGCCAGCAGCTTCAGGGTGGGAAATGAAAAACTGTTTTTT. Translated, it gives CASSFRVGNEKLFF.